What follows are 9 T cell receptor beta chains derived from one specimen sequenced in a study of beta chain features in type 1 diabetes. What was sequenced were expressed TCRB transcripts, since all of the isolated RNA had been reverse transcribed. The table came from immunoSEQ multiplex PCR; TCRdb's copy has only in-frame clones and leaves some out. The top ten clones hold around 1.5% of a sample with fewer than 150,000 clones, 6.9% of them seen once. What was sequenced was central memory CD4+ T cells from blood. The source of these receptors is a woman in her twenties or thirties in good health.

This clone has only a few counts. This sequence joins TRBV18 and TRBJ2-5, with D possibly being TRBD1 (6 bases). The germline gives CDR1 KGHSH, CDR2 LQKENI. Trimming shortened V by 3 bases and J by 3 bases, and 8 bases separated the two germline ends. This CDR3 spans 13 amino acids. This chain's CDR3 is CASSPSGEETQYF. In nucleotides, the CDR3 is TGTGCCAGCTCACCGTCAGGGGAAGAGACCCAGTACTTC. The variable domain in full, with the rest retrieved from reference TRBV18 and TRBJ2-5, is NAGVMQNPRHLVRRRGQEARLRCSPMKGHSHVYWYRQLPEEGLKFMVYLQKENIIDESGMPKERFSAEFPKEGPSILRIQQVVRGDSAAYFCASSPSGEETQYFGPGTRLLVL.

The chain combines TRBV4-3 with TRBJ2-1; D is possibly TRBD2 (6 bases). Trimming pared 4 bases from V and 2 bases from J, leaving 15 bases between. The CDR3 runs to 16 residues. The V gene's germline CDR1 is LGHNA and CDR2 YSLEER. The CDR3 nucleotides are TGCGCCAGCAGCCCCGCTGGGGGGAGTACCTACAATGAGCAGTTCTTC. Translating it yields CASSPAGGSTYNEQFF.

This clone was observed many times. The V gene is TRBV5-1, the J gene TRBJ2-1; TRBD2 matches 10 bases. The J segment lost 10 bases and the V segment lost 0 bases, leaving 7 bases of the junction unmatched. CDR1 and CDR2 from the germline V gene are SGHRS and YFSETQ. The length of the CDR3 is 15 residues. The CDR3 protein is CASSLDGAGGGEQFF. The CDR3 DNA is TGCGCCAGCAGCTTGGACGGAGCGGGAGGGGGGGAGCAGTTCTTC.

This clone showed up many times. This rearrangement joins TRBV7-9 to TRBJ2-1; unclear D gene. This CDR3 contains 11 residues. The V end lost 4 bases, the J end lost 9 bases, and 7 bases lay between the germline ends. CDR1 and CDR2 (germline): SEHNR, FQNEAQ (reference sequence). DNA of the CDR3: TGTGCCAGCAGCTCCTACCGTGAGCAGTTCTTC. It encodes CASSSYREQFF.

This clone was seen a handful of times. The CDR3 DNA is TGTGCCAGCTCACACGGGACAGGACCCACCGGGGAGCTGTTTTTT. It specifies CASSHGTGPTGELFF. The rearrangement links TRBV18 to TRBJ2-2; TRBD1 aligns across 8 bases. Per the germline V gene, CDR1 is KGHSH and CDR2 is LQKENI. This CDR3 has 15 amino acids. Trimming cost V 4 bases and J 4 bases; bases outside gene matches: 5.

The CDR3 spells CASSLRTGRRTDTQYF. In DNA, the CDR3 is TGTGCCAGCAGCCTCCGGACAGGGAGGCGCACAGATACGCAGTATTTT. J is TRBJ2-3 and V is TRBV11-2; 8 positions agree with TRBD1. Germline-derived CDR1 and CDR2 are SGHAT and FQNNGV. The CDR3 runs to 16 residues. The junction had 8 bases not matched to a gene; V was cut back by 5 bases and J by 1 base.

This clone was counted only a few times. The V and J genes are TRBV7-2 and TRBJ2-1, with a possible D match to TRBD2 (6 bases). The length of the CDR3 is 16 residues. Per germline, CDR1 SGHTA and CDR2 FQGNSA. Trimming pared 6 bases from V and 0 bases from J, leaving 15 bases between. Here the CDR3 reads CASSVSAGSSYNEQFF. The CDR3 coding sequence is TGTGCCAGCAGTGTTAGCGCGGGAAGCTCCTACAATGAGCAGTTCTTC.

This clone has only a few counts. Here the CDR3 DNA reads TGTGCCTGGATGATGAGGTTAGAAGCTTTCTTT. Translation: CAWMMRLEAFF. The chain links TRBV30 to TRBJ1-1; D remains ambiguous. Trimming shortened V by 4 bases and J by 8 bases, and 11 bases separated the two germline ends. The CDR3 spans 11 residues. The germline V gene has CDR1 GTSNPN and CDR2 SVGIG (reference sequence).

This clone was picked up a small number of times. The chain carries TRBV19 and TRBJ2-2; D gene unclear. V shed 8 bases and J shed 5 bases, with 6 bases lying between them. This CDR3 spans 11 amino acids. Looked up from germline, CDR1 is LNHDA and CDR2 is SQIVND (reference sequence). This chain's CDR3 is CASRLTGELFF. The CDR3 coding sequence is TGTGCCAGTCGACTTACCGGGGAGCTGTTTTTT. The whole variable domain, remainder taken from reference TRBV19 and TRBJ2-2, is DGGITQSPKYLFRKEGQNVTLSCEQNLNHDAMYWYRQDPGQGLRLIYYSQIVNDFQKGDIAEGYSVSREKKESFPLTVTSAQKNPTAFYLCASRLTGELFFGEGSRLTVL.